The sequence of this TCR beta chain was determined in a study of naive and memory T cell subsets. Overall study results and limits: Both skin biopsy types reportedly yielded TCRs, tuberculin sites far more. Tuberculin site TCR excess was interpreted as type IV hypersensitivity infiltration.

The treatment is: skin biopsy from PPD injection site in Mantoux-positive individual. A UMI-containing oligonucleotide was joined by 3' ligation to the TCR cDNA template. Skin biopsies came from PPD injection sites in Mantoux-positive individuals. CDR1 and CDR2 (germline): SGHTA, FQGTGA. The CDR3 is 15 amino acids. The V and J ends lost 0 bases and 0 bases respectively, with 7 bases between them. This clonotype was seen ten or more times. The antigen is not known. Ligated cDNA underwent four rounds of PCR with nested alpha and beta constant region primers and SP2. Alpha and beta constant region primers primed reverse transcription for blood and skin samples. TCRdb redid the calling of the UMI-ligation and nested PCR reads with MiXCR, one entry per CDR3 protein. The sample has some 40,000 distinct CDR3 sequences, approximately 11% seen once.

The sequence derives from an adult in good health. The source was skin, collected from a tuberculin skin test site. This rearrangement joins TRBV7-3 to TRBJ2-3; possible D gene TRBD1, 5 bases. CDR3 in amino acids: CASSLTGVSTDTQYF. CDR3 coding DNA: TGTGCCAGCAGCTTAACAGGGGTTAGCACAGATACGCAGTATTTT.